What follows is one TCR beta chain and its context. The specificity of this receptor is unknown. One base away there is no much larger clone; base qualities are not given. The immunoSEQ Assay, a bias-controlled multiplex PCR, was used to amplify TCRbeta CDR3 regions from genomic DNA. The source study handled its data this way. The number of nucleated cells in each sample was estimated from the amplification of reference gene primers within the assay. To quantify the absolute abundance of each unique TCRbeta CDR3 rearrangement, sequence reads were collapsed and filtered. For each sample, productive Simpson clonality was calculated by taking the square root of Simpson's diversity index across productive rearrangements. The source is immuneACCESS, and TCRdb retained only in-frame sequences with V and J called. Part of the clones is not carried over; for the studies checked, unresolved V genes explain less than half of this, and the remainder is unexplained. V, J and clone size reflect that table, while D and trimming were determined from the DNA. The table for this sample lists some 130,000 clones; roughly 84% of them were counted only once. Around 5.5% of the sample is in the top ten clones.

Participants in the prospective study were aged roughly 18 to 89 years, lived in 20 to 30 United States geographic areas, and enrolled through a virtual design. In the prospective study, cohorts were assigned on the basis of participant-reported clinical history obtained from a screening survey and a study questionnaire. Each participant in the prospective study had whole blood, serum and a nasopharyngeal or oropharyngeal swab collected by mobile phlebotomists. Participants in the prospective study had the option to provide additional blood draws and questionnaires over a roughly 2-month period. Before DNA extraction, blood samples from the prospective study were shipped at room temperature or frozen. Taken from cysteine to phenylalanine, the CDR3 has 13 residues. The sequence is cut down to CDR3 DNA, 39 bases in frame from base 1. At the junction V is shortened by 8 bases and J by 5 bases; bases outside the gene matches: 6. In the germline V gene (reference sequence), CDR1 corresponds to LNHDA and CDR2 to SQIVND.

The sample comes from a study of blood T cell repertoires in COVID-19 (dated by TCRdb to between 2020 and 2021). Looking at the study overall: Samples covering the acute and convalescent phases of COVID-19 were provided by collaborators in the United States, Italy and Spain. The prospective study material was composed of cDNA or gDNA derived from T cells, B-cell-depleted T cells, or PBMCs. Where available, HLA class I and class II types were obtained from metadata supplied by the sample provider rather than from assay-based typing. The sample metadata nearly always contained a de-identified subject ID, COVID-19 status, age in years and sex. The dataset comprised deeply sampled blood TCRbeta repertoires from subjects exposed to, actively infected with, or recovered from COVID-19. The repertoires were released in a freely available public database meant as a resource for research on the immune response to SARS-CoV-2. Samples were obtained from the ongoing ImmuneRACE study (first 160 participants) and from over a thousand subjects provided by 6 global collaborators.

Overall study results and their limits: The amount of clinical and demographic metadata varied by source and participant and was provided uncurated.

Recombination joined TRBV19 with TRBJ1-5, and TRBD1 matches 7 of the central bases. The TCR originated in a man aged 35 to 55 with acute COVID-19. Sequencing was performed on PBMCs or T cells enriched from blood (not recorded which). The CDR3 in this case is CASSTGIYQPQHF. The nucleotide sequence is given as TGTGCCAGTTCGACAGGGATTTATCAGCCCCAGCATTTT.